This T cell receptor (beta chain) was retrieved from a study of radiation and T cells in renal cell carcinoma. This clone has just a few counts. Its cognate antigen is unknown. The method was immunoSEQ multiplex PCR; TCRdb's version includes in-frame clones alone and lacks a portion of them. Of about 130,000 clones in the sample, approximately 85% were seen once. Time point in this sample: blood 2 weeks post-SBRT. Noted treatment: 15 Gy SBRT to primary tumor, nephrectomy 4 weeks later. The patient's renal cell carcinoma had clear cell pathology. Study conclusions and caveats: Pretreatment tumor biopsies were lacking, so baseline clonotypes are unknown.

The CDR3 consists of 14 residues. CDR1 and CDR2 from the germline V gene are SNHLY and FYNNEI. Trimming at V came to 4 bases and at J to 12 bases, leaving 11 bases not matched to a gene. The receptor was isolated from a man aged 45 to 65 with renal cell carcinoma. J is TRBJ2-1 and V is TRBV2, with 8 bases lining up with TRBD2. The sample here was blood, taken from a patient whose treatment included radiotherapy and nephrectomy. DNA of the CDR3: TGTGCCAGCAGTGTCGGGACTAGAGGTTCGCGGCAGTTCTTC. It encodes CASSVGTRGSRQFF. Looking up the rest from reference TRBV2 and TRBJ2-1 gives the full variable domain: EPEVTQTPSHQVTQMGQEVILRCVPISNHLYFYWYRQILGQKVEFLVSFYNNEISEKSEIFDDQFSVERPDGSNFTLKIRSTKLEDSAMYFCASSVGTRGSRQFFGPGTRLTVL.